A few counts support the clone carrying this T cell receptor (beta chain). What it binds is unknown. The sample comes from a study of OX40 agonist ivuxolimab in advanced cancers. Germline CDR1 SEHNR, CDR2 FQNEAQ (reference sequence). The CDR3 runs to 14 residues. With 5 bases removed from V and 2 bases from J, the gap between germline ends came to 10 bases. Notes on the study in general: Fewer expanded clones were found on average in CD4+ than in CD8+ T cells.

Data came from immunoSEQ multiplex PCR; TCRdb stores just in-frame clones and leaves some out. The top ten hold more than 25% of the sample, which has roughly 15,000 clones, about four fifths seen once. The chain joins TRBV7-9 to TRBJ2-1, with D perhaps TRBD2 (5 bases). The starting material was CD4+ or CD8+ T cells sorted from blood, obtained in a trial of the OX40 agonist ivuxolimab. The sequence was obtained from an adult with an advanced solid tumor such as melanoma, head and neck, liver or kidney cancer. The CDR3 DNA reads TGTGCCAGCAGCCAGGCGCGGGCCTACAATGAGCAGTTCTTC. It encodes CASSQARAYNEQFF.